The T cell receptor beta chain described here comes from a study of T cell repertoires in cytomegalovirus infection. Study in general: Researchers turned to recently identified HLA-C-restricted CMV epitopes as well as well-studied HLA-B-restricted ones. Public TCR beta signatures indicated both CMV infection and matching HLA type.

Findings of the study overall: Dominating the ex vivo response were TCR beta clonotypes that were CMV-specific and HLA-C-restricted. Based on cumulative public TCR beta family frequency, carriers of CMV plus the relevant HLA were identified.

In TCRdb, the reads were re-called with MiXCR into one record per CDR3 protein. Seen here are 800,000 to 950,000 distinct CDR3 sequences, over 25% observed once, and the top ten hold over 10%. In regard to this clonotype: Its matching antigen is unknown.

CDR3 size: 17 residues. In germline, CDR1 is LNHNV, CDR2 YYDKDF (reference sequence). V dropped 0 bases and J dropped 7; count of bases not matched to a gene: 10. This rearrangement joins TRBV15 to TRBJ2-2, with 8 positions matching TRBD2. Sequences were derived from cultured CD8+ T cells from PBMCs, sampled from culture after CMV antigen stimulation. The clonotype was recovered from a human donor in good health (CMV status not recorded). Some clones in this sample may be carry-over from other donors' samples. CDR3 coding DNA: TGTGCCACCAGCAGAGATCTCGGGACTAGTCTAAACGGGGAGCTGTTTTTT. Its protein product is CATSRDLGTSLNGELFF.